These T cell receptor beta chains were read from a single sample in a study of cytomegalovirus exposure and HLA in healthy donors. TCRdb's copy holds only in-frame clones and misses some; the assay was immunoSEQ multiplex PCR. The table lists 95,000 to 100,000 clones, around 77% of them singletons, with over 6% in the top ten. Sequencing was performed on PBMCs. These TCRs come from a female donor in good health and CMV-seronegative. Both conserved end residues are part of each CDR3. A D gene is named only where the DNA matches it firmly. Part of the rows lack a size; the others show once, few, many or a class for expanded clones.

j_call: TRBJ2-2; v_call: TRBV7-9; clone_size: once; d_call: -; cdr3_nt: TGTGCCAGCAGCCGGGGTGTCCTCACCGGGGAGCTGTTTTTT; cdr3_aa: CASSRGVLTGELFF
j_call: TRBJ1-2; v_call: TRBV19; clone_size: -; d_call: TRBD1; cdr3_nt: TGTGCCAGTGGGAAGGGGGCAGGGGGCACCTATGGCTACACCTTC; cdr3_aa: CASGKGAGGTYGYTF
j_call: TRBJ1-2; v_call: TRBV14; clone_size: -; d_call: -; cdr3_nt: TGTGCCAGCAGCTTAACAGGAAACTATGGCTACACCTTC; cdr3_aa: CASSLTGNYGYTF
j_call: TRBJ2-7; v_call: TRBV5-6; clone_size: once; d_call: TRBD2; cdr3_nt: TGTGCCAGCAGTCGAGGACTAGCGGGCTCCTACGAGCAGTACTTC; cdr3_aa: CASSRGLAGSYEQYF
j_call: TRBJ1-2; v_call: TRBV14; clone_size: -; d_call: TRBD1; cdr3_nt: TGTGCCAGCAGCCAAGTTTCGGGACAGAACTATGGCTACACCTTC; cdr3_aa: CASSQVSGQNYGYTF
j_call: TRBJ1-4; v_call: TRBV27; clone_size: -; d_call: -; cdr3_nt: TGTGCCAGCAGTTGGGGAAGGGTGGGGGGGGAAAAACTGTTTTTT; cdr3_aa: CASSWGRVGGEKLFF
j_call: TRBJ1-3; v_call: TRBV30; clone_size: -; d_call: TRBD1; cdr3_nt: TGTGCCTGGAGTGTACGCGACAGGGGAATTGGAAACACCATATATTTT; cdr3_aa: CAWSVRDRGIGNTIYF
j_call: TRBJ1-6; v_call: TRBV19; clone_size: -; d_call: -; cdr3_nt: TGTGCCAGTAGTATTGGGAGCTCCTATAATTCACCCCTCCACTTT; cdr3_aa: CASSIGSSYNSPLHF
j_call: TRBJ2-2; v_call: TRBV7-3; clone_size: -; d_call: TRBD2; cdr3_nt: TGTGCCAGCAGCTTAGGTCTAGCGGGATCCGGGGAGCTGTTTTTT; cdr3_aa: CASSLGLAGSGELFF
j_call: TRBJ2-7; v_call: TRBV6-1; clone_size: -; d_call: -; cdr3_nt: TGTGCCAGCAGTGAGCAGGGGTGGTCCTACGAGCAGTACTTC; cdr3_aa: CASSEQGWSYEQYF
j_call: TRBJ2-3; v_call: TRBV18; clone_size: -; d_call: -; cdr3_nt: TGTGCCAGCTCACCACTTATTCGGGGGGCCGCAGATACGCAGTATTTT; cdr3_aa: CASSPLIRGAADTQYF
j_call: TRBJ1-2; v_call: TRBV2; clone_size: -; d_call: -; cdr3_nt: TGTGCCAGCAGTGAAGACCCAGGGGACAACTATGGCTACACCTTC; cdr3_aa: CASSEDPGDNYGYTF
j_call: TRBJ2-7; v_call: TRBV29-1; clone_size: -; d_call: TRBD1; cdr3_nt: TGCAGCGTGGCGACAGGGAAGCCCTACGAGCAGTACTTC; cdr3_aa: CSVATGKPYEQYF
j_call: TRBJ2-7; v_call: TRBV5-4; clone_size: -; d_call: TRBD2; cdr3_nt: TGTGCCAGCAGCTCTAGACCGACTAGCGGGGGATCCTACGAGCAGTACTTC; cdr3_aa: CASSSRPTSGGSYEQYF
j_call: TRBJ1-3; v_call: TRBV11-3; clone_size: few; d_call: -; cdr3_nt: TGTGCCAGCAGCTCCGGTGGCTCTGGAAACACCATATATTTT; cdr3_aa: CASSSGGSGNTIYF
j_call: TRBJ2-4; v_call: TRBV28; clone_size: -; d_call: TRBD2; cdr3_nt: TGTGCCAGCAGACTAGCGGGAGGGATAAACATTCAGTACTTC; cdr3_aa: CASRLAGGINIQYF
j_call: TRBJ1-1; v_call: TRBV11-1; clone_size: -; d_call: TRBD1; cdr3_nt: TGTGCCAGCAGCACACAGGGGAAGGGGAACACTGAAGCTTTCTTT; cdr3_aa: CASSTQGKGNTEAFF
j_call: TRBJ1-2; v_call: TRBV29-1; clone_size: few; d_call: -; cdr3_nt: TGCAGCGTTCAGGGGCCCTATGGCTACACCTTC; cdr3_aa: CSVQGPYGYTF
j_call: TRBJ2-1; v_call: TRBV14; clone_size: -; d_call: -; cdr3_nt: TGTGCCAGCAGCCTCTACTCCAATGAGCAGTTCTTC; cdr3_aa: CASSLYSNEQFF
j_call: TRBJ2-5; v_call: TRBV6-5; clone_size: -; d_call: TRBD1; cdr3_nt: TGTGCCAGCAGCCCCGACAGGGACCAAGAGACCCAGTACTTC; cdr3_aa: CASSPDRDQETQYF
j_call: TRBJ2-5; v_call: TRBV12-5; clone_size: -; d_call: -; cdr3_nt: TGTGCTAGTGGTACCCTCGGGGCCCAGTACTTC; cdr3_aa: CASGTLGAQYF
j_call: TRBJ2-7; v_call: TRBV28; clone_size: once; d_call: -; cdr3_nt: TGTGCCAGCAGTATTAATTTCTACGAGCAGTACTTC; cdr3_aa: CASSINFYEQYF
j_call: TRBJ2-7; v_call: TRBV6-5; clone_size: -; d_call: -; cdr3_nt: TGTGCCAGCAGTGAATCTAACGAGCAGTACTTC; cdr3_aa: CASSESNEQYF
j_call: TRBJ1-1; v_call: TRBV5-1; clone_size: few; d_call: TRBD1; cdr3_nt: TGCGCCAGCCAAATTCAGGGGGCGAACACTGAAGCTTTCTTT; cdr3_aa: CASQIQGANTEAFF